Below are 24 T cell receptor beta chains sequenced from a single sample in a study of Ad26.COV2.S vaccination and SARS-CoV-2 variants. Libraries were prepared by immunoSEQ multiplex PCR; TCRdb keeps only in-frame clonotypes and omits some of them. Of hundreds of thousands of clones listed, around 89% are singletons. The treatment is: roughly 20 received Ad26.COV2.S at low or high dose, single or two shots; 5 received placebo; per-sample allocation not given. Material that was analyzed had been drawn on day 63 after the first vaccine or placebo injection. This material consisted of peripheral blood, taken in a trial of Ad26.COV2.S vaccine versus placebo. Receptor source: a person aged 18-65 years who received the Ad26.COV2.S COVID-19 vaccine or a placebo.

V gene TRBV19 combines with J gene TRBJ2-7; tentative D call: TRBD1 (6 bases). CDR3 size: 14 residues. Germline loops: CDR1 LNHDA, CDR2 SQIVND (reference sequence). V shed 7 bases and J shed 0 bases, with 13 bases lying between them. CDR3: CASKATGASYEQYF. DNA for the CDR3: TGTGCCAGTAAGGCGACAGGAGCCTCCTACGAGCAGTACTTC.

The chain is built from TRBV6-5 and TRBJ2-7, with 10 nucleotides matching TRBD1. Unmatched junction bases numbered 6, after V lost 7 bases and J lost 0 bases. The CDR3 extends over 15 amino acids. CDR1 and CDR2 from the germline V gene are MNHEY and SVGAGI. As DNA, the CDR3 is TGTGCCAGCAATCCGGGACAGGGGTCCTCCTACGAGCAGTACTTC. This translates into CASNPGQGSSYEQYF.

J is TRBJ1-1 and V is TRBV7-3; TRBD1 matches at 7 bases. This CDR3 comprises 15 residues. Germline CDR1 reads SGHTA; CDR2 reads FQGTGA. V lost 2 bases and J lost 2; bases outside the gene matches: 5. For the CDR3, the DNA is TGTGCCAGCAGCTTAGGAGACAGGGATAACACTGAAGCTTTCTTT. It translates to CASSLGDRDNTEAFF.

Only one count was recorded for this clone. In DNA, the CDR3 is TGTGCCAGCTCACCACAACCGCCCAATGAGCAGTTCTTC. It yields the protein CASSPQPPNEQFF. J is TRBJ2-1 and V is TRBV18; D is ambiguous. There are 13 residues in the CDR3. The V gene lost 1 base and the J gene lost 6 bases, with 7 bases spanning the gap. Germline V gene data show CDR1 as KGHSH and CDR2 as LQKENI.

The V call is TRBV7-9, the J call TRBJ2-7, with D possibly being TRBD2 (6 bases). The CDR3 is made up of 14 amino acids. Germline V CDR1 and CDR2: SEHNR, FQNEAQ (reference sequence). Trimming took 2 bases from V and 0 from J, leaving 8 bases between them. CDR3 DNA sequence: TGTGCCAGCAGCTTACTCGGGAGCTCCTACGAGCAGTACTTC. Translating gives CASSLLGSSYEQYF. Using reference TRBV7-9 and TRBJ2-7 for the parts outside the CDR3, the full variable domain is DTGVSQNPRHKITKRGQNVTFRCDPISEHNRLYWYRQTLGQGPEFLTYFQNEAQLEKSRLLSDRFSAERPKGSFSTLEIQRTEQGDSAMYLCASSLLGSSYEQYFGPGTRLTVT.

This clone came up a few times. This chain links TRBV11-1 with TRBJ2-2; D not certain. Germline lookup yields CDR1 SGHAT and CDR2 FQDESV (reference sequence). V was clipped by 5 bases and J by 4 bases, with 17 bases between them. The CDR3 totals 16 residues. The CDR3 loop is CASSLPGAQLTGELFF. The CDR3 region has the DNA TGTGCCAGCAGCCTTCCTGGAGCTCAACTCACCGGGGAGCTGTTTTTT.

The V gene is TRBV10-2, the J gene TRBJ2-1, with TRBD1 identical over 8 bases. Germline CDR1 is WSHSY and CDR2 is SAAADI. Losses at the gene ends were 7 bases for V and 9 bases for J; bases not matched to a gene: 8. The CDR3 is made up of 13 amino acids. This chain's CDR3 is CASNQGAGGEQFF. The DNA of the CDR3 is TGCGCCAGCAATCAGGGGGCGGGCGGTGAGCAGTTCTTC.

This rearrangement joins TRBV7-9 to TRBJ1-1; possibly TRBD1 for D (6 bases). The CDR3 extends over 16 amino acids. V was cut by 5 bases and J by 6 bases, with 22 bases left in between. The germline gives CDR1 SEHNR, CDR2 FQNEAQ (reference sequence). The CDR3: CASSPRGGQGSPEAFF. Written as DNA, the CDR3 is TGTGCCAGCAGCCCCCGGGGGGGGCAGGGAAGTCCTGAAGCTTTCTTT.

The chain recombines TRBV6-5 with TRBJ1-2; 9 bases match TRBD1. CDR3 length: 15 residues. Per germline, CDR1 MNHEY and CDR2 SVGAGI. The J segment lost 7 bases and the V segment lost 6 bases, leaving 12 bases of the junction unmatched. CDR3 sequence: CASRNRDRAHTGYTF. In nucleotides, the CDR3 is TGTGCCAGCAGAAACCGGGACAGGGCCCATACTGGCTACACCTTC.

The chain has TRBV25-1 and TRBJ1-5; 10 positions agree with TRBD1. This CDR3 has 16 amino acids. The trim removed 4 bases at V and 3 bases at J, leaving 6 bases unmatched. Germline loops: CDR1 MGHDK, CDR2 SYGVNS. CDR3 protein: CASSGPGQGSNQPQHF. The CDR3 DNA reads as TGTGCCAGCAGTGGACCGGGACAGGGGTCCAATCAGCCCCAGCATTTT. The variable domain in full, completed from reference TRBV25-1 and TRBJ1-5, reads EADIYQTPRYLVIGTGKKITLECSQTMGHDKMYWYQQDPGMELHLIHYSYGVNSTEKGDLSSESTVSRIRTEHFPLTLESARPSHTSQYLCASSGPGQGSNQPQHFGDGTRLSIL.

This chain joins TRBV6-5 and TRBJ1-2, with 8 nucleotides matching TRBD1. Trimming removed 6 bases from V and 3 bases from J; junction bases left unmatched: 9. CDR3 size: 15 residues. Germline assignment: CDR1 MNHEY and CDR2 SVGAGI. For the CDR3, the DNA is TGTGCCAGCAGACAGGGACAGGCGGTCTACTATGGCTACACCTTC. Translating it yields CASRQGQAVYYGYTF.

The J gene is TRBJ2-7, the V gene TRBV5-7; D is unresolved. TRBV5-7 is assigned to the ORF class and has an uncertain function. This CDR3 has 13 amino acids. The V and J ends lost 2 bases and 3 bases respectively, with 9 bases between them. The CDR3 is CASSLPLVYEQYF. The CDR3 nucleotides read TGTGCCAGCAGCTTACCCCTTGTCTACGAGCAGTACTTC.

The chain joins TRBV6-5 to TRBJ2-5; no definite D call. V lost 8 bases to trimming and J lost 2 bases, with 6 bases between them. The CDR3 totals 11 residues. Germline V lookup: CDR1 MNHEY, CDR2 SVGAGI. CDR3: CASRRQETQYF. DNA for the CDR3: TGTGCCAGCCGGAGACAAGAGACCCAGTACTTC.

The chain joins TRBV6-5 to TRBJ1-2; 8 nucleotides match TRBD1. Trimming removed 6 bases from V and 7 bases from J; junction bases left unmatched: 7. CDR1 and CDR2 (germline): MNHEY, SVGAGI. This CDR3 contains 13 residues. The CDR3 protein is CASRSGQGGGYTF. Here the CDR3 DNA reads TGTGCCAGCAGAAGCGGACAGGGCGGTGGCTACACCTTC.

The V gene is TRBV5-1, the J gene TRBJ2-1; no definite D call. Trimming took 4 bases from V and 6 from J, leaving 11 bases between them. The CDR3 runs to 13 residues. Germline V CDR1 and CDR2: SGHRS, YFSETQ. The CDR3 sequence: CASSPIPGNEQFF. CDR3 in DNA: TGCGCCAGCAGCCCGATTCCCGGCAATGAGCAGTTCTTC.

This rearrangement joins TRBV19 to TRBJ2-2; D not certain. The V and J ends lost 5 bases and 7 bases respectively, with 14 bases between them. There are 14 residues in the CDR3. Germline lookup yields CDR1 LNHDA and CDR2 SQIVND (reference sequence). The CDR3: CASSPSQTGGELFF. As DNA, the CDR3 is TGTGCCAGTAGTCCGAGCCAGACGGGCGGGGAGCTGTTTTTT.

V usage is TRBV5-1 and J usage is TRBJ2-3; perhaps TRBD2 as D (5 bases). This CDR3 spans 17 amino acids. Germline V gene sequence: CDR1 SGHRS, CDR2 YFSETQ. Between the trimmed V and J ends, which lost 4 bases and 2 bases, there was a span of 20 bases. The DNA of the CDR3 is TGCGCCAGCAGCCCTACCCCGGACTGGCAGGCCACAGATACGCAGTATTTT. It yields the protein CASSPTPDWQATDTQYF.

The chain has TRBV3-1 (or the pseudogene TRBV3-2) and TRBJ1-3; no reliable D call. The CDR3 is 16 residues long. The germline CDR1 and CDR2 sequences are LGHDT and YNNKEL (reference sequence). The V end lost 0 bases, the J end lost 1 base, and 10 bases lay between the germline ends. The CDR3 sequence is CASSQDRKGSGNTIYF. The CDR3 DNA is TGTGCCAGCAGCCAAGACCGAAAGGGATCTGGAAACACCATATATTTT.

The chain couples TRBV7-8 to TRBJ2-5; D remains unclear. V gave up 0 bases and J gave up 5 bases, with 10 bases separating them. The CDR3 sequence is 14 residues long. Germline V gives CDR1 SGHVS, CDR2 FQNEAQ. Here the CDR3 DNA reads TGTGCCAGCAGCTTAGCGCGTTCAGGCGAGACCCAGTACTTC. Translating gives CASSLARSGETQYF.

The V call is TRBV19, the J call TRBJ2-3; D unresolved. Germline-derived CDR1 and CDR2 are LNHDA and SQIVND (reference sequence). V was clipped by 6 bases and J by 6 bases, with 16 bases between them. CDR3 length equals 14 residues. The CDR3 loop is CASRLDRDRDTQYF. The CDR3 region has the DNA TGTGCCAGTAGGCTCGACCGTGATCGGGATACGCAGTATTTT.

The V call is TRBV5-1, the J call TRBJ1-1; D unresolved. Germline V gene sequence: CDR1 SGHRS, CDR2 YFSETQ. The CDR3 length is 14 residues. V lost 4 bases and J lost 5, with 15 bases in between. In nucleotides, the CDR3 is TGCGCCAGCAGCCCCATTACCGGGGTAACTGAAGCTTTCTTT. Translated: CASSPITGVTEAFF.

The CDR3 DNA reads as TGTGCCAGCAGCTTCGCGTTAGCTCTGAGGGCCAACGTCCTGACTTTC. Its protein product is CASSFALALRANVLTF. The genes are TRBV7-9 and TRBJ2-6, with D hard to call. There are 16 residues in the CDR3. Trimming removed 3 bases at V and 5 bases at J, with 14 bases between. CDR1 SEHNR and CDR2 FQNEAQ come from the germline V gene (reference sequence). The whole variable domain, filled in from reference TRBV7-9 and TRBJ2-6, reads DTGVSQNPRHKITKRGQNVTFRCDPISEHNRLYWYRQTLGQGPEFLTYFQNEAQLEKSRLLSDRFSAERPKGSFSTLEIQRTEQGDSAMYLCASSFALALRANVLTFGAGSRLTVL.

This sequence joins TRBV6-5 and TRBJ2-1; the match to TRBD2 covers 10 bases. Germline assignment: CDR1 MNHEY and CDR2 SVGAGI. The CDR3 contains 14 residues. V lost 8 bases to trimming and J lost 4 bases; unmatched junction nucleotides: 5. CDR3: CASASGSLYNEQFF. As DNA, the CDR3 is TGTGCCAGCGCTAGCGGGAGCTTGTACAATGAGCAGTTCTTC.

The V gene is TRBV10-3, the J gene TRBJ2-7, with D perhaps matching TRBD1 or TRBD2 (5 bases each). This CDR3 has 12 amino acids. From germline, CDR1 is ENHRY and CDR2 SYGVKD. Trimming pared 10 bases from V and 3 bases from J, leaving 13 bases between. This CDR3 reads CASAGTDYEQYF. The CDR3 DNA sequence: TGTGCCAGCGCCGGGACGGACTACGAGCAGTACTTC.